Following are 29 T cell receptor beta chains from one sample sequenced in a study of cytotoxic CD8 clonotypes in ibrutinib-treated CLL. Measured with immunoSEQ multiplex PCR; TCRdb has only the in-frame clones, and not every one. This table has about 140,000 clones, roughly 80% appearing once. The source material was PBMCs, sampled after 12 months of ibrutinib treatment. The receptors stem from a human donor with chronic lymphocytic leukemia.

The V call is TRBV9, the J call TRBJ2-3; D call uncertain. The V end was cut by 4 bases, the J end by 0 bases, with 15 bases between. The CDR3 runs to 16 residues. Germline V gene data show CDR1 as SGDLS and CDR2 as YYNGEE. CDR3: CASSKAVGGSTDTQYF. The CDR3 region has the DNA TGTGCCAGCAGCAAGGCGGTTGGTGGCAGCACAGATACGCAGTATTTT.

The rearrangement links TRBV9 to TRBJ1-2; no clear D gene. In germline, CDR1 is SGDLS, CDR2 YYNGEE. The CDR3 is 17 amino acids. V was cut by 0 bases and J by 4 bases, with 19 bases left in between. This chain's CDR3 is CASSVVPLSATVYGYTF. CDR3 DNA: TGTGCCAGCAGCGTAGTTCCCTTAAGCGCCACAGTCTATGGCTACACCTTC.

This chain uses TRBV5-1 with TRBJ1-4, with D possibly being TRBD1 (6 bases). V was pared by 0 bases and J by 8 bases, with 14 bases between. The CDR3 is 15 amino acids. From germline, CDR1 is SGHRS and CDR2 YFSETQ. The CDR3 reads CASSLAGARREKLFF. For the CDR3, the DNA is TGCGCCAGCAGCTTGGCAGGGGCAAGGAGGGAAAAACTGTTTTTT.

The V and J genes are TRBV20-1 and TRBJ2-7, with a tentative D call TRBD1 (5 bases). The CDR3 is 11 amino acids. Germline CDR1 DFQATT, CDR2 SNEGSKA (reference sequence). The ends were cut back, 5 bases at V and 11 bases at J, with 16 bases in the middle. DNA for the CDR3: TGCAGTGCTGCAAAAGGGGAAAAGAAGTACTTC. This codes for CSAAKGEKKYF.

This clone showed up just a few times. This rearrangement joins TRBV7-6 to TRBJ2-2; TRBD1 aligns across 8 bases. Germline V gene data show CDR1 as SGHVS and CDR2 as FNYEAQ. V gave up 4 bases and J gave up 6 bases; unmatched junction bases: 10. The CDR3 consists of 16 residues. CDR3 nucleotide sequence: TGTGCCAGCAGCTGGGCCCGGGACAGGCGGGCCGGGGAGCTGTTTTTT. It translates to CASSWARDRRAGELFF.

This chain joins TRBV25-1 and TRBJ1-5, with 7 bases matching TRBD1. The ends lost 4 bases at V and 6 bases at J; junction bases unmatched: 3. The CDR3 covers 13 residues. CDR1 is MGHDK, CDR2 SYGVNS, per germline. CDR3 residues: CASSGQGSQPQHF. In nucleotides, the CDR3 is TGTGCCAGCAGTGGACAGGGTAGTCAGCCCCAGCATTTT.

A few counts support this clone. The chain is built from TRBV14 and TRBJ2-3; 7 bases agree with TRBD2. V was pared by 2 bases and J by 5 bases, with 4 bases of the junction left unmatched. Germline CDR1 is SGHDN and CDR2 is FVKESK. The CDR3 runs to 14 residues. The CDR3 region is CASSQLTGGDTQYF. CDR3 nucleotide sequence: TGTGCCAGCAGCCAACTAACGGGGGGAGATACGCAGTATTTT.

This clone was detected once. This rearrangement joins TRBV7-9 to TRBJ2-7; TRBD2 matches 8 bases. CDR1 is SEHNR and CDR2 is FQNEAQ in the germline V gene (reference sequence). The CDR3 is 16 amino acids. J lost 3 bases, V lost 7 bases, and 14 bases had no gene match. This chain's CDR3 is CASTPGRAGALYEQYF. The CDR3 DNA follows: TGTGCCAGCACCCCGGGGAGAGCGGGGGCCCTCTACGAGCAGTACTTC.

This clone was seen more than once but under ten times. The chain has TRBV29-1 and TRBJ1-2; D unresolved. CDR1 is SQVTM, CDR2 ANQGSEA, per germline. Trimming removed 7 bases from V and 0 bases from J, with 6 bases in between. This CDR3 spans 11 amino acids. CDR3 nucleotides: TGCAGCGGAGTCACTAACTATGGCTACACCTTC. Residues: CSGVTNYGYTF.

The chain is built from TRBV2 and TRBJ2-7; 7 bases line up with TRBD2. Germline CDR1 and CDR2: SNHLY and FYNNEI. Germline trimming cut 6 bases from V and 2 bases from J; bases unmatched to any gene: 7. CDR3 length equals 14 residues. The CDR3: CASSLRGLAYEQYF. In DNA, the CDR3 is TGTGCCAGCAGCTTACGCGGACTAGCCTACGAGCAGTACTTC.

The V and J genes are TRBV13 and TRBJ1-2; weak D call: TRBD1 (6 bases). The V and J ends lost 2 bases and 4 bases respectively, with 11 bases between them. The CDR3 is 14 amino acids. Germline lookup yields CDR1 PRHDT and CDR2 FYEKMQ (reference sequence). The CDR3 sequence: CASSLQGFGYGYTF. DNA for the CDR3: TGTGCCAGCAGCTTACAGGGGTTTGGCTATGGCTACACCTTC.

CDR3 region: CASSQSLRDTQYF. The CDR3 nucleotides are TGCGCCAGCAGCCAAAGTCTAAGAGATACGCAGTATTTT. The J gene is TRBJ2-3, the V gene TRBV4-3; D call uncertain. V was clipped by 2 bases and J by 5 bases, with 8 bases between them. CDR1 is LGHNA and CDR2 is YSLEER in the germline V gene. The CDR3 covers 13 residues.

This clone showed up just a few times. CDR3 residues: CASSVVAGNFYGYTF. CDR3 DNA: TGTGCCAGCAGCGTAGTGGCAGGGAACTTCTATGGCTACACCTTC. The chain combines TRBV9 with TRBJ1-2, with a weak D call TRBD1 (5 bases). There are 15 residues in the CDR3. V shed 0 bases and J shed 4 bases, with 13 bases lying between them. Germline loops: CDR1 SGDLS, CDR2 YYNGEE.

The rearrangement links TRBV10-3 to TRBJ1-1; a weak D match, TRBD1 (5 bases). The CDR3 is 12 residues long. Trimming stripped 4 bases from V and 5 bases from J, with 8 bases between. CDR1 ENHRY and CDR2 SYGVKD come from the germline V gene. The CDR3 sequence: CAISGGGTEAFF. The CDR3 DNA sequence: TGTGCCATCAGTGGGGGGGGAACTGAAGCTTTCTTT.

The chain recombines TRBV27 with TRBJ1-1; TRBD1 matches at 8 bases. With V trimmed by 1 base and J by 0 bases, 1 base remained unmatched. Per the germline V gene, CDR1 is MNHEY and CDR2 is SMNVEV (reference sequence). This CDR3 is 15 amino acids long. CDR3 DNA: TGTGCCAGCAGTTTATTGGGACAGGTGAACACTGAAGCTTTCTTT. It yields the protein CASSLLGQVNTEAFF.

The CDR3 bases are TGTGCCAGCAGTGTCGAGTCCTGGAGCACTGAAGCTTTCTTT. Protein sequence: CASSVESWSTEAFF. V gene TRBV6-4 combines with J gene TRBJ1-1; D not certain. This CDR3 region has 14 residues. Trimming cost V 4 bases and J 4 bases, with 13 bases left between them. Germline V gives CDR1 MRHNA, CDR2 SNTAGT.

CDR3 nucleotides: TGTGCCATCAGTTTTGTCGGGACAGGGACCTACGAGCAGTACTTC. Its protein is CAISFVGTGTYEQYF. The rearrangement uses TRBV10-3 and TRBJ2-7; 9 positions match TRBD1. CDR3 length: 15 amino acids. V was clipped by 5 bases and J by 2 bases; unmatched bases: 7. Germline CDR1 ENHRY, CDR2 SYGVKD.

The chain recombines TRBV6-5 with TRBJ1-2, with D perhaps TRBD1 (5 bases). Germline loops: CDR1 MNHEY, CDR2 SVGAGI. Trimming shortened V by 5 bases and J by 3 bases, and 7 bases separated the two germline ends. The CDR3 spans 12 residues. The CDR3 region is CASSQGYYGYTF. DNA for the CDR3: TGTGCCAGCAGTCAGGGTTACTATGGCTACACCTTC.

This chain uses TRBV27 with TRBJ2-7; perhaps TRBD1 as D (6 bases). V lost 8 bases and J 7 bases, leaving 21 bases between the germline ends. Germline V gene lookup returns CDR1 MNHEY and CDR2 SMNVEV (reference sequence). The CDR3 length is 14 residues. CDR3 DNA: TGTGCCAGCTCGGGCTGGGGGCTATCAGGGGAGCAGTACTTC. Encoded protein: CASSGWGLSGEQYF.

This clone appeared a single time. V and J are TRBV11-2 and TRBJ2-2; D call uncertain. This CDR3 is built from 17 residues. Looked up from germline, CDR1 is SGHAT and CDR2 is FQNNGV. V lost 0 bases, J lost 0 bases, and 11 bases lay in between. CDR3 sequence reads: CASSLDLWLTNTGELFF. Written as DNA, the CDR3 is TGTGCCAGCAGCTTAGATCTTTGGCTAACGAACACCGGGGAGCTGTTTTTT.

The V and J genes are TRBV6-1 and TRBJ1-1; D remains unclear. V shed 7 bases and J shed 1 base, with 13 bases lying between them. The CDR3 is made up of 14 amino acids. Germline values: CDR1 MNHNS, CDR2 SASEGT. In DNA, the CDR3 is TGTGCCAGCAACCGAATAGGAGGGAACACTGAAGCTTTCTTT. It is translated as CASNRIGGNTEAFF.

The gene calls are TRBV5-1 and TRBJ2-5; 9 bases fit TRBD1. CDR3 length: 16 residues. V lost 4 bases and J lost 2; bases outside the gene matches: 9. Germline V gene lookup returns CDR1 SGHRS and CDR2 YFSETQ. DNA for the CDR3: TGCGCCAGCAGCCCTACCCTAGGACAGGGGCAAGAGACCCAGTACTTC. Its protein product is CASSPTLGQGQETQYF.

This chain connects TRBV6-4 to TRBJ1-1; D not certain. Germline V gene data show CDR1 as MRHNA and CDR2 as SNTAGT. CDR3 length: 14 residues. Trimming cost V 7 bases and J 1 base, with 13 bases left between them. The CDR3 is CASIITGKNTEAFF. For the CDR3, the DNA is TGTGCCAGCATCATTACGGGTAAGAACACTGAAGCTTTCTTT.

V usage is TRBV29-1 and J usage is TRBJ2-1, with 8 bases fitting TRBD2. With 7 bases clipped from V and 1 base from J, the junction kept 6 bases outside the gene matches. Germline V lookup: CDR1 SQVTM, CDR2 ANQGSEA. The CDR3 is 14 amino acids. In nucleotides, the CDR3 is TGCAGCGGTAGCGGGGACCCTTCCTACAATGAGCAGTTCTTC. Translating it yields CSGSGDPSYNEQFF.

This chain joins TRBV9 and TRBJ1-2; no clear D. The CDR3 runs to 14 residues. Germline CDR1 and CDR2: SGDLS and YYNGEE. The V end lost 0 bases, the J end lost 6 bases, and 12 bases lay between the germline ends. CDR3 protein: CASSVASVGDGYTF. In DNA form, the CDR3 reads TGTGCCAGCAGCGTAGCTTCCGTTGGGGATGGCTACACCTTC.

The chain employs TRBV6-5 and TRBJ2-3, with TRBD1 matching over 7 bases. CDR1 MNHEY and CDR2 SVGAGI come from the germline V gene. The junction had 5 bases not matched to a gene; V was cut back by 4 bases and J by 4 bases. The CDR3 is 14 residues long. The CDR3 region has the DNA TGTGCCAGCAGTTTTAGACAGGGCCCAGATACGCAGTATTTT. This sequence encodes CASSFRQGPDTQYF.

The genes are TRBV27 and TRBJ1-4; 8 nucleotides match TRBD1. The CDR3 loop spans 17 amino acids. V shed 2 bases, J shed 8 bases, and the junction held 13 bases outside the gene matches. CDR1 and CDR2 from the germline V gene are MNHEY and SMNVEV (reference sequence). DNA for the CDR3: TGTGCCAGCAGTTTACAACCACTACAGGGGGTTGAGGAAAAACTGTTTTTT. Translation: CASSLQPLQGVEEKLFF.

The chain couples TRBV7-9 to TRBJ1-1, with no clear D. Germline V gives CDR1 SEHNR, CDR2 FQNEAQ (reference sequence). This CDR3 has 13 amino acids. Trimming left V 5 bases short and J 1 base short, with 8 bases between. The chain's CDR3 is CASSRHGNTEAFF. CDR3 sequence (DNA): TGTGCCAGCAGCAGACATGGGAACACTGAAGCTTTCTTT.

This chain joins TRBV29-1 and TRBJ2-2, with 10 bases aligning to TRBD2. Germline CDR1 SQVTM, CDR2 ANQGSEA. V lost 4 bases and J lost 6; bases outside the gene matches: 5. CDR3 length: 14 amino acids. CDR3: CSVALAGGPGELFF. CDR3 sequence (DNA): TGCAGCGTTGCATTAGCGGGGGGTCCCGGGGAGCTGTTTTTT.